A single sample is the source of the 9 T cell receptor beta chains below, sequenced in a study of T-cell reconstitution after alpha-beta-depleted transplantation in children. As it was prepared, the TCRbeta library received unique molecular identifiers. MiXCR was run by TCRdb on the PCR reads, yielding one entry per CDR3 protein. The sample contains hundreds of thousands of distinct CDR3 sequences, over 9.5% of which appear only once. The sample in question was PBMCs, obtained before TCRalphabeta/CD19-depleted stem cell transplant. These receptors were obtained from a child between 2 and 9 years old with inherited bone marrow failure, due to receive a stem cell transplant.

There are many counts of this clonotype. The chain recombines TRBV6-5 with TRBJ1-1; D is undetermined. The germline V and J ends were trimmed by 0 bases and 6 bases, with 11 bases remaining between them. Looked up from germline, CDR1 is MNHEY and CDR2 is SVGAGI. The CDR3 contains 14 residues. For the CDR3, the DNA is TGTGCCAGCAGTTACTCGGCGGTCGGCGCTGAAGCTTTCTTT. It encodes CASSYSAVGAEAFF.

This clonotype was counted between two and nine times. This chain uses TRBV7-9 with TRBJ2-7, with 10 bases fitting TRBD1. Trimming at V came to 6 bases and at J to 7 bases, leaving 12 bases not matched to a gene. From germline, CDR1 is SEHNR and CDR2 FQNEAQ (reference sequence). This CDR3 contains 15 residues. The chain's CDR3 is CASSANRQGAFEQYF. The CDR3 nucleotides are TGTGCCAGCAGTGCGAATCGACAGGGGGCGTTTGAGCAGTACTTC.

V is TRBV20-1 and J is TRBJ2-7; D is possibly TRBD2 (5 bases). Germline-derived CDR1 and CDR2 are DFQATT and SNEGSKA (reference sequence). V lost 2 bases and J 2 bases, leaving 7 bases between the germline ends. CDR3 length equals 12 residues. The CDR3 sequence: CSARLATYEQYF. The DNA for the CDR3 is TGCAGTGCTAGACTAGCTACCTACGAGCAGTACTTC.

This clonotype was seen repeatedly, ten times or more. The chain carries TRBV7-9 and TRBJ2-7, with 7 bases aligning to TRBD2. The V segment lost 1 base and the J segment 5 bases; nucleotides outside the gene matches: 5. The CDR3 consists of 14 residues. The germline gives CDR1 SEHNR, CDR2 FQNEAQ (reference sequence). CDR3 amino acids: CASSLGGRVNEQYF. In DNA, the CDR3 is TGTGCCAGCAGCTTAGGAGGGAGGGTTAACGAGCAGTACTTC.

J is TRBJ2-7 and V is TRBV7-2; TRBD1 is a possible D gene (7 bases). Germline V gene sequence: CDR1 SGHTA, CDR2 FQGNSA. Trimming removed 6 bases from V and 7 bases from J, with 28 bases in between. The CDR3 length is 17 residues. The CDR3 nucleotides are TGTGCCAGCAGTCAGGGGGTAGCGGCACACCGGGCTTGGGAGCAGTACTTC. This sequence encodes CASSQGVAAHRAWEQYF.

This clonotype was seen repeatedly, ten times or more. The chain links TRBV21-1 to TRBJ2-2. TRBV21-1 corresponds to a pseudogene. CDR3 length: 15 amino acids. This CDR3 is CAEMGCRESTGELFF. DNA for the CDR3: TGTGCTGAAATGGGGTGTCGGGAGAGCACCGGGGAGCTGTTTTTT.

In the case of this clonotype: This clone may be a read error of a much larger clone one base away. The V and J genes are TRBV28 and TRBJ2-3; weak D call: TRBD1 (6 bases). CDR3 length: 16 residues. CDR1 and CDR2 from the germline V gene are MDHEN and SYDVKM. V dropped 6 bases and J dropped 0 bases, with 16 bases sitting between them. The CDR3: CASSPFLDSSTDTQYF. In nucleotides, the CDR3 is TGTGCCAGCAGCCCTTTTCTGGACAGCAGCACAGATACGCAGTATTTT. Together with reference TRBV28 and TRBJ2-3, the CDR3 gives the full variable domain: DVKVTQSSRYLVKRTGEKVFLECVQDMDHENMFWYRQDPGLGLRLIYFSYDVKMKEKGDIPEGYSVSREKKERFSLILESASTNQTSMYLCASSPFLDSSTDTQYFGPGTRLTVL.

This clonotype was recorded at least ten times. The chain has TRBV29-1 and TRBJ2-3, with 11 bases matching TRBD2. Germline assignment: CDR1 SQVTM and CDR2 ANQGSEA. The J segment lost 1 base and the V segment lost 7 bases, leaving 7 bases of the junction unmatched. The CDR3 runs 15 residues. The CDR3 DNA is TGCAGCGCTCCAACTAGCGGGAGCCGCACAGATACGCAGTATTTT. Its protein product is CSAPTSGSRTDTQYF.

The sample holds a few counts of this clonotype. This chain joins TRBV7-9 and TRBJ2-7; D is unresolved. This CDR3 comprises 12 residues. V lost 1 base to trimming and J lost 7 bases, with 8 bases between them. Germline CDR1 is SEHNR and CDR2 is FQNEAQ (reference sequence). The CDR3 is CASSLDHREQYF. As DNA, the CDR3 is TGTGCCAGCAGCTTAGATCACCGGGAGCAGTACTTC.